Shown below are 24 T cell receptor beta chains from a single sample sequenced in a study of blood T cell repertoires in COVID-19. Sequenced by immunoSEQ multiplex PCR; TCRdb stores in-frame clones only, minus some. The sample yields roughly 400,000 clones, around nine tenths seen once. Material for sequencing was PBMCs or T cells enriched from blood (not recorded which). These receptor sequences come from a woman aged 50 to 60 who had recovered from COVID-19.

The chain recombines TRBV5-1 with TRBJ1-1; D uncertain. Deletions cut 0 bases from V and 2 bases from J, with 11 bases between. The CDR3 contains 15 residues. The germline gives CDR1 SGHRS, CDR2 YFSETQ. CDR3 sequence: CASSLGGAHNTEAFF. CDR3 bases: TGCGCCAGCAGCTTGGGAGGAGCGCACAACACTGAAGCTTTCTTT. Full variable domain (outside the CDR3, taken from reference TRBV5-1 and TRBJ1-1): KAGVTQTPRYLIKTRGQQVTLSCSPISGHRSVSWYQQTPGQGLQFLFEYFSETQRNKGNFPGRFSGRQFSNSRSEMNVSTLELGDSALYLCASSLGGAHNTEAFFGQGTRLTVV.

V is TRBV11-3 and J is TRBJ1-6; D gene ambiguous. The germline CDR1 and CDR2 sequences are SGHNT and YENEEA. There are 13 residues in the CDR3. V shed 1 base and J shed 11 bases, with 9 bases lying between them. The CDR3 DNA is TGTGCCAGCAGCTTAGCGGGTGGAACACCCCTCCACTTT. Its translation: CASSLAGGTPLHF.

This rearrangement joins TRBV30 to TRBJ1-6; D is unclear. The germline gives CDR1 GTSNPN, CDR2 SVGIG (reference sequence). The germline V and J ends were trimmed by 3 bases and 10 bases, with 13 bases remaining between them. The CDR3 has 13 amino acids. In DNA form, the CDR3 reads TGTGCCTGGAGCCCCCAACGAGGATCACCCCTCCACTTT. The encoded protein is CAWSPQRGSPLHF.

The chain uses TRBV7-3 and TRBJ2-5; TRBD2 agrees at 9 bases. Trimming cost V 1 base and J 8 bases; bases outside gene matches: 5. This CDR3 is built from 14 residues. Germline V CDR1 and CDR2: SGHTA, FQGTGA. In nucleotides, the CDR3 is TGTGCCAGCAGCTTAATGGGGACTAGCTTAACCCAGTACTTC. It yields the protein CASSLMGTSLTQYF.

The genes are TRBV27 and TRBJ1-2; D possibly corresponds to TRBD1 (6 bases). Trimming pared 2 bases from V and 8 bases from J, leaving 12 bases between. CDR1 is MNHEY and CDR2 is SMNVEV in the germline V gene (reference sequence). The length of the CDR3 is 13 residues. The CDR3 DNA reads TGTGCCAGCAGTTTAGGACCTGGGGGCGGCTACACCTTC. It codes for CASSLGPGGGYTF.

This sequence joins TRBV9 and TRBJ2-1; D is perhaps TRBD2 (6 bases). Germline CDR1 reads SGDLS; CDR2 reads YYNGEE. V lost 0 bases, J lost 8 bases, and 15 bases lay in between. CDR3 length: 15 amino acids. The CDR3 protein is CASSVVEGWYDEQFF. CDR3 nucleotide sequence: TGTGCCAGCAGCGTAGTGGAGGGGTGGTACGATGAGCAGTTCTTC.

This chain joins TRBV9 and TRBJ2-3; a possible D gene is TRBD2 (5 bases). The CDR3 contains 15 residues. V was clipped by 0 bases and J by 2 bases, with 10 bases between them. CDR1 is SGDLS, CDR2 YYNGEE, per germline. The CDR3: CASSVGISATDTQYF. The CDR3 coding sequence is TGTGCCAGCAGCGTAGGTATTAGCGCCACAGATACGCAGTATTTT.

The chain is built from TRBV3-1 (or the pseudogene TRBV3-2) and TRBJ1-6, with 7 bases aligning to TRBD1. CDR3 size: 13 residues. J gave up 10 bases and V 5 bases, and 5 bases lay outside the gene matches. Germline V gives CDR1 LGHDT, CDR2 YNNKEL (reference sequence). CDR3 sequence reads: CASSDHRGSPLHF. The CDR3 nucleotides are TGTGCCAGCAGCGACCACAGGGGATCACCCCTCCACTTT.

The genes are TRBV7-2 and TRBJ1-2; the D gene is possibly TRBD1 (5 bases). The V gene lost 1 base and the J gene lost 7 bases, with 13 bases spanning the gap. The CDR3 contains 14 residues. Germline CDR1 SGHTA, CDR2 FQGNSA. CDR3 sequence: CASSLDSGLGGYTF. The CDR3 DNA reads TGTGCCAGCAGCTTAGACTCAGGGTTGGGTGGCTACACCTTC.

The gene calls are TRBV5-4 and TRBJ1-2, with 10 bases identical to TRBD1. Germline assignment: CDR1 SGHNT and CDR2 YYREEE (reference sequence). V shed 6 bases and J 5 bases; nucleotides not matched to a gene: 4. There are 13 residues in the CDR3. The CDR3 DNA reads TGTGCCAGCACCCAGGACAGGGGGTATGGCTACACCTTC. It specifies CASTQDRGYGYTF.

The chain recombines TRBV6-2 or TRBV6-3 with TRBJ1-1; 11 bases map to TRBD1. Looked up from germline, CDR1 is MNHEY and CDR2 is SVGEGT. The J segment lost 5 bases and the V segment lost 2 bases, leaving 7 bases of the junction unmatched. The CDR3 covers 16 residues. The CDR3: CASSYPLGQGDTEAFF. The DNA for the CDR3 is TGTGCCAGCAGTTACCCGTTGGGACAGGGGGATACTGAAGCTTTCTTT.

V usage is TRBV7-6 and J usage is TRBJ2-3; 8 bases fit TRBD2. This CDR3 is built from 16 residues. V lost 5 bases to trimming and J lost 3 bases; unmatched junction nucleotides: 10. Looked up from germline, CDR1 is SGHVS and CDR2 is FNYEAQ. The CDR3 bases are TGTGCCAGCAGCCCGAGTACGGCGGGGGGTACAGATACGCAGTATTTT. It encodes CASSPSTAGGTDTQYF.

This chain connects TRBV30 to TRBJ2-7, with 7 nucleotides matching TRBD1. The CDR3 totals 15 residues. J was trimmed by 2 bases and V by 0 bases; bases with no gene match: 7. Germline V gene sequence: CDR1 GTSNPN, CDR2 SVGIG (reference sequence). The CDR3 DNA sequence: TGTGCCTGGAGTGTAGGGGGCAGGGAAACCTACGAGCAGTACTTC. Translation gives CAWSVGGRETYEQYF.

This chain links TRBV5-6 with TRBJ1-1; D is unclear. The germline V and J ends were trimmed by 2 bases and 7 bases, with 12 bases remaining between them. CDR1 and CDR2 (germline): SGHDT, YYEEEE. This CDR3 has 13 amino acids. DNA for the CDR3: TGTGCCAGCAGCTTCCCTCGGGGATATGAAGCTTTCTTT. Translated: CASSFPRGYEAFF.

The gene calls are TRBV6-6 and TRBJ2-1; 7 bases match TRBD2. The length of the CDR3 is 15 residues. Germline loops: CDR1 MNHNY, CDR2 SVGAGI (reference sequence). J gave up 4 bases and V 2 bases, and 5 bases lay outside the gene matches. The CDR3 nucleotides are TGTGCCAGCAGTTACGCGGGCGGGGGATACAATGAGCAGTTCTTC. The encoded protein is CASSYAGGGYNEQFF.

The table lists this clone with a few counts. CDR3 region: CASSEAWTIIYGYTF. The CDR3 DNA reads TGTGCCAGCAGTGAAGCCTGGACTATCATCTATGGCTACACCTTC. The rearrangement joins TRBV2 to TRBJ1-2; D remains unclear. Germline V gives CDR1 SNHLY, CDR2 FYNNEI. This CDR3 has 15 residues. V dropped 0 bases and J dropped 4 bases, with 12 bases sitting between them.

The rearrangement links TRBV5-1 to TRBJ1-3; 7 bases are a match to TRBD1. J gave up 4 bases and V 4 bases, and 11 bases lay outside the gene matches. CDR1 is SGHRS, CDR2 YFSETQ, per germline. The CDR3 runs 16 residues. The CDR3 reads CASSLSRQGSGNTIYF. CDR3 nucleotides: TGCGCCAGCAGCCTAAGCAGACAGGGCTCCGGAAACACCATATATTTT.

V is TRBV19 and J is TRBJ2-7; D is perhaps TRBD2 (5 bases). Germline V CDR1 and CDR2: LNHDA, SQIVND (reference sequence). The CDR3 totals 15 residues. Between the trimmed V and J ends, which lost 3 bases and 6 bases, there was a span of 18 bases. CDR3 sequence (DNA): TGTGCCAGTAGTATGCTTGGAGGTGGTCCCGCCGAGCAGTACTTC. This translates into CASSMLGGGPAEQYF.

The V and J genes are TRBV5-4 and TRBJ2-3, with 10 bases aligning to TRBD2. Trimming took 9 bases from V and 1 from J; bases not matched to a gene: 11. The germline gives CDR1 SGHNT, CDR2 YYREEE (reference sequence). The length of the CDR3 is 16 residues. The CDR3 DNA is TGTGCCACTTCCGGGACTAGCGTGGCGGGCACAGATACGCAGTATTTT. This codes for CATSGTSVAGTDTQYF.

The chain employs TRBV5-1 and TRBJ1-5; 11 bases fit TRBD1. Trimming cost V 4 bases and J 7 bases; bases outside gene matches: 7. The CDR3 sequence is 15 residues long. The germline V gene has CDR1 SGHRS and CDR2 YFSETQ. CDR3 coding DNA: TGCGCCAGCAGCCCCGGACAGGGGGCTAGACAGCCCCAGCATTTT. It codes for CASSPGQGARQPQHF.

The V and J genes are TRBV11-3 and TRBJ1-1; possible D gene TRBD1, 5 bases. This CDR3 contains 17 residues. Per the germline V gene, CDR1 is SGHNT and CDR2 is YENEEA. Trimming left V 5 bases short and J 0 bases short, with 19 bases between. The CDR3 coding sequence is TGTGCCAGCAGCCGCCTCCGGGGGGGAGGGGTGAACACTGAAGCTTTCTTT. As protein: CASSRLRGGGVNTEAFF. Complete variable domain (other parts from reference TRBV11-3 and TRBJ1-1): EAGVVQSPRYKIIEKKQPVAFWCNPISGHNTLYWYLQNLGQGPELLIRYENEEAVDDSQLPKDRFSAERLKGVDSTLKIQPAELGDSAVYLCASSRLRGGGVNTEAFFGQGTRLTVV.

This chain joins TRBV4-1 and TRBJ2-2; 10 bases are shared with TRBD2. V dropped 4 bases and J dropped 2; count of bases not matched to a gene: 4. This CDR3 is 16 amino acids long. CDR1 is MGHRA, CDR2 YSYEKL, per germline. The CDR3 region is CASSLLAGGNTGELFF. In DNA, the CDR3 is TGCGCCAGCAGCCTCTTAGCGGGGGGCAACACCGGGGAGCTGTTTTTT.

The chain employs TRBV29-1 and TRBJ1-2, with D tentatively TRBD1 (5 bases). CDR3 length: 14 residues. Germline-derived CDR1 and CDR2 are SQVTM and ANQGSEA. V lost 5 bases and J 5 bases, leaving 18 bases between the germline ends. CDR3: CSVSGGPRGYGYTF. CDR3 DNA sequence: TGCAGCGTTTCGGGGGGACCGAGAGGATATGGCTACACCTTC.

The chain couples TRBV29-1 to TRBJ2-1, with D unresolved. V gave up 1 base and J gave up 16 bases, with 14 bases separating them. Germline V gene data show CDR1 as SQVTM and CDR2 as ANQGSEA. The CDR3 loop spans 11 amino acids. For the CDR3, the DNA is TGCAGCGTTGAAGGTTCAGGTCCACCTTTCTTC. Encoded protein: CSVEGSGPPFF.